The 32 T cell receptor beta chains below come from one sample, sequenced in a study of synovial regulatory T cells in juvenile arthritis. Libraries were prepared by immunoSEQ multiplex PCR; TCRdb keeps only in-frame clonotypes and omits some of them. The sample totals 9,500 to 10,000 clones. Specimen: Treg cells from blood. Subset reported: remaining (HLA-DR-negative) circulating blood Treg cells. The source of these receptors is a donor aged 2-29 years with juvenile idiopathic arthritis.

This chain uses TRBV6-6 with TRBJ1-5; TCRdb outputs TRBD1, but without DNA this stays unchecked. This CDR3 spans 16 amino acids. No DNA is listed. Germline CDR1 MNHNY, CDR2 SVGAGI (reference sequence). CDR3 protein: CASSYWGTDHNQPQHF.

The chain recombines TRBV27 with TRBJ1-2. This CDR3 region has 15 residues. The record lacks a DNA sequence. Germline assignment: CDR1 MNHEY and CDR2 SMNVEV (reference sequence). CDR3 protein: CASSPTGGVGYGYTF.

This sequence joins TRBV7-9 and TRBJ1-1; with no DNA, the TCRdb D assignment of TRBD1 cannot be verified. Looked up from germline, CDR1 is SEHNR and CDR2 is FQNEAQ (reference sequence). CDR3 size: 14 residues. DNA is not on record. The CDR3 loop reads CASSLRKGDTEAFF.

This rearrangement joins TRBV29-1 to TRBJ2-3; TCRdb outputs TRBD1, but without DNA this stays unchecked. Germline assignment: CDR1 SQVTM and CDR2 ANQGSEA. This CDR3 spans 13 amino acids. The DNA is unrecorded. CDR3 amino acids: CSGGQGMGDTQYF.

The chain combines TRBV9 with TRBJ2-6; the TCRdb call, TRBD2, lacks DNA for checking. Germline V lookup: CDR1 SGDLS, CDR2 YYNGEE. CDR3 length: 17 residues. The DNA is not on file. This CDR3 is CASSVRSDSSGANVLTF.

V is TRBV6-6 and J is TRBJ2-1; as DNA is missing, the TRBD2 call by TCRdb cannot be tested. The germline V gene has CDR1 MNHNY and CDR2 SVGAGI (reference sequence). The CDR3 is 15 residues long. The DNA sequence is not available. CDR3 sequence reads: CASSYSRLAPNEQFF.

The chain is built from TRBV7-2 and TRBJ2-7; the TCRdb D gene call, TRBD1, has no DNA to confirm it. The length of the CDR3 is 15 residues. The entry carries no DNA sequence. Per germline, CDR1 SGHTA and CDR2 FQGNSA. The CDR3 protein is CASSLMKDREHEQYF.

The CDR3 reads CASRRRAGINQPQHF. This chain uses TRBV27 with TRBJ1-5. CDR1 is MNHEY, CDR2 SMNVEV, per germline (reference sequence). The CDR3 extends over 15 amino acids. No DNA is given.

Here the CDR3 reads CASGVSGTGVNTEAFF. The V and J genes are TRBV2 and TRBJ1-1; TCRdb calls TRBD1, which cannot be checked without DNA. In germline, CDR1 is SNHLY, CDR2 FYNNEI. The CDR3 length is 16 residues. No DNA sequence was recorded.

This clone shows up as medium-sized (0.01 to 0.1%) by frequency. The chain joins TRBV5-5 to TRBJ2-7; checking the TCRdb D call of TRBD1 is not possible without DNA. CDR3 length equals 15 residues. No DNA sequence was recorded. Germline V gene data show CDR1 as SGHKS and CDR2 as YYEKEE (reference sequence). CDR3 in amino acids: CASSRTGGSSYEQYF.

J is TRBJ1-5 and V is TRBV6-5; the D call from TCRdb, TRBD1, cannot be confirmed without DNA. The germline V gene encodes CDR1 MNHEY and CDR2 SVGAGI. CDR3 length: 13 residues. No DNA was logged. The CDR3 sequence: CASSLQGYQPQHF.

The chain links TRBV12-5 to TRBJ2-1; TCRdb's D call of TRBD1 is untestable without DNA. This CDR3 has 16 residues. DNA is not on record. Germline assignment: CDR1 LGHNT and CDR2 FRNRAP. The CDR3 reads CASGLVVGVPYNEQFF.

This chain connects TRBV5-1 to TRBJ2-2; TCRdb outputs TRBD2, but without DNA this stays unchecked. CDR3 length equals 13 residues. No DNA was logged. Germline assignment: CDR1 SGHRS and CDR2 YFSETQ. The CDR3: CASSLADTGELFF.

According to its frequency, this clone is medium-sized. The genes are TRBV10-3 and TRBJ2-7; TCRdb picks TRBD1, but there is no DNA to check that call. The CDR3 consists of 15 residues. DNA is not recorded here. Germline assignment: CDR1 ENHRY and CDR2 SYGVKD. CDR3 sequence reads: CAISETYRVDYEQYF.

The chain combines TRBV7-9 with TRBJ1-1. Germline CDR1 SEHNR, CDR2 FQNEAQ (reference sequence). CDR3 size: 14 residues. Only the protein sequence is given. The CDR3: CASSPLTARAVAFF.

The rearrangement uses TRBV5-4 and TRBJ2-2; the TRBD2 assignment by TCRdb is unverifiable without DNA. Germline CDR1 reads SGHNT; CDR2 reads YYREEE (reference sequence). CDR3 size: 14 residues. DNA for this receptor is not on file. CDR3 protein: CAYERVLDTGELFF. The variable domain in full, completed from reference TRBV5-4 and TRBJ2-2, reads ETGVTQSPTHLIKTRGQQVTLRCSSQSGHNTVSWYQQALGQGPQFIFQYYREEENGRGNFPPRFSGLQFPNYSSELNVNALELDDSALYLCAYERVLDTGELFFGEGSRLTVL.

The rearrangement joins TRBV6-6 to TRBJ2-1; with no DNA, the TCRdb D assignment of TRBD2 cannot be verified. The germline gives CDR1 MNHNY, CDR2 SVGAGI (reference sequence). This CDR3 has 12 residues. No DNA is listed. The CDR3: CASSPPGIRPFF.

The chain employs TRBV6-1 and TRBJ2-7; TCRdb's D call, TRBD2, is unchecked because there is no DNA. The CDR3 sequence is 15 residues long. No DNA appears here. Germline assignment: CDR1 MNHNS and CDR2 SASEGT. The CDR3 region is CASSSTSHGSYEQYF.

This CDR3 reads CASSVTGVSGNTIYF. The rearrangement joins TRBV9 to TRBJ1-3; TCRdb calls TRBD1, which cannot be checked without DNA. The CDR3 consists of 15 residues. The coding DNA is unavailable. From germline, CDR1 is SGDLS and CDR2 YYNGEE.

The rearrangement uses TRBV4-3 and TRBJ2-1; the TCRdb call, TRBD2, lacks DNA for checking. CDR3 length equals 17 residues. No DNA is recorded. Looked up from germline, CDR1 is LGHNA and CDR2 is YSLEER. The CDR3 sequence: CASSQVATSGRATGQFF.

CDR3 in amino acids: CASSLKRYEQYF. The chain combines TRBV7-2 with TRBJ2-7; TCRdb gives TRBD2 as the D gene, but with no DNA this cannot be confirmed. Germline V gene data show CDR1 as SGHTA and CDR2 as FQGNSA. The CDR3 has 12 amino acids. No DNA appears here. Filled out from reference TRBV7-2 and TRBJ2-7, the complete variable domain reads GAGVSQSPSNKVTEKGKDVELRCDPISGHTALYWYRQSLGQGLEFLIYFQGNSAPDKSGLPSDRFSAERTGGSVSTLTIQRTQQEDSAVYLCASSLKRYEQYFGPGTRLTVT.

The rearrangement uses TRBV10-3 and TRBJ2-5; lacking DNA, the TRBD1 call made by TCRdb goes unchecked. CDR3 length: 13 residues. The DNA sequence is not available. Germline V CDR1 and CDR2: ENHRY, SYGVKD. CDR3 loop: CAIRRQGEETQYF.

The CDR3 sequence: CASSPRWTARDTQYF. V and J are TRBV7-9 and TRBJ2-3; TCRdb's D gene call, TRBD2, goes unchecked for lack of DNA. The CDR3 sequence is 15 residues long. DNA for this receptor is not on file. Germline CDR1 and CDR2: SEHNR and FQNEAQ (reference sequence).

The J gene is TRBJ1-3, the V gene TRBV11-2. The CDR3 is 13 residues long. The protein alone is recorded here. CDR1 and CDR2 (germline): SGHAT, FQNNGV. CDR3: CASSLIGGNTIYF.

This clone counts as medium-sized by frequency. This rearrangement joins TRBV5-4 to TRBJ1-3; no DNA is available, so the TRBD1 call from TCRdb remains unchecked. Germline V gives CDR1 SGHNT, CDR2 YYREEE (reference sequence). The CDR3 extends over 15 amino acids. No DNA appears here. CDR3: CASSWGLDSGNTIYF.

This clone is classed as medium-sized (0.01 to 0.1%) by frequency. The rearrangement joins TRBV10-3 to TRBJ2-3; the TCRdb D gene call, TRBD1, has no DNA to confirm it. Germline assignment: CDR1 ENHRY and CDR2 SYGVKD. There are 14 residues in the CDR3. The DNA is unrecorded. Here the CDR3 reads CAISYPGGTDTQYF.

The J gene is TRBJ2-7, the V gene TRBV20-1; TCRdb's D call of TRBD2 is untestable without DNA. The CDR3 extends over 11 amino acids. No DNA is listed. The germline CDR1 and CDR2 sequences are DFQATT and SNEGSKA (reference sequence). CDR3 in amino acids: CSASGGDEQYF.

This sequence joins TRBV27 and TRBJ2-5; TCRdb's D call, TRBD2, is unchecked because there is no DNA. CDR3 length: 18 residues. Only the protein sequence is given. The germline gives CDR1 MNHEY, CDR2 SMNVEV (reference sequence). CDR3 sequence reads: CASSLRPIVRSLLETQYF.

This chain uses TRBV18 with TRBJ1-5; TCRdb reports TRBD1, a call that lacks DNA to check it against. The germline gives CDR1 KGHSH, CDR2 LQKENI. This CDR3 is 15 amino acids long. The coding DNA is unavailable. The CDR3 loop reads CASSEQQGAGQPQHF. Complete variable domain (other parts from reference TRBV18 and TRBJ1-5): NAGVMQNPRHLVRRRGQEARLRCSPMKGHSHVYWYRQLPEEGLKFMVYLQKENIIDESGMPKERFSAEFPKEGPSILRIQQVVRGDSAAYFCASSEQQGAGQPQHFGDGTRLSIL.

The chain links TRBV29-1 to TRBJ1-2. Germline CDR1 SQVTM, CDR2 ANQGSEA. This CDR3 is 12 amino acids long. The nucleotide record is missing. CDR3 region: CSAADWNYGYTF.

This rearrangement joins TRBV6-1 to TRBJ2-7; no DNA is available, so the TRBD1 call from TCRdb remains unchecked. This CDR3 contains 15 residues. No DNA is given. The germline gives CDR1 MNHNS, CDR2 SASEGT. The CDR3 protein is CASSESPGHLYEQYF.

The chain links TRBV11-2 to TRBJ2-1; TCRdb calls TRBD2, which cannot be checked without DNA. This CDR3 region has 14 residues. The protein alone is recorded here. The germline CDR1 and CDR2 sequences are SGHAT and FQNNGV. The CDR3 spells CASSRGLASNEQFF.